Each of the 8 T cell receptor beta chains below was sequenced from the same sample in a study of T cell responses to AZD1222 COVID-19 vaccine. Sequencing used immunoSEQ multiplex PCR; TCRdb keeps in-frame clones, though not all of them. This sample has roughly 92,000 clones; around nine tenths occur once, and the top ten carry 5%. Material: peripheral blood, obtained 28 days after the second AZD1222 dose. The receptors were sampled from an adult who received the AZD1222 COVID-19 vaccine.

The V and J genes are TRBV7-3 and TRBJ2-5; 8 bases match TRBD2. Germline CDR1 reads SGHTA; CDR2 reads FQGTGA. The CDR3 contains 14 residues. The V segment lost 5 bases and the J segment 5 bases; nucleotides outside the gene matches: 7. This CDR3 reads CASSAAGGEETQYF. In DNA form, the CDR3 reads TGTGCCAGCAGCGCCGCGGGGGGCGAGGAGACCCAGTACTTC. Filled out from reference TRBV7-3 and TRBJ2-5, the complete variable domain reads GAGVSQTPSNKVTEKGKYVELRCDPISGHTALYWYRQSLGQGPEFLIYFQGTGAADDSGLPNDRFFAVRPEGSVSTLKIQRTERGDSAVYLCASSAAGGEETQYFGPGTRLLVL.

The genes are TRBV6-1 and TRBJ1-2; 11 nucleotides align to TRBD1. The germline CDR1 and CDR2 sequences are MNHNS and SASEGT. The CDR3 is 17 residues long. Trimming took 3 bases from V and 3 from J; bases not matched to a gene: 9. CDR3 in DNA: TGTGCCAGCAGTGATTTCCGGGACAGGGGGGATCACTATGGCTACACCTTC. Translation: CASSDFRDRGDHYGYTF.

This chain joins TRBV6-5 and TRBJ1-1; no clear D. V was trimmed by 4 bases and J by 1 base, leaving 10 bases between them. The CDR3 covers 14 residues. Per the germline V gene, CDR1 is MNHEY and CDR2 is SVGAGI. The CDR3 sequence: CASSSQEKNTEAFF. CDR3 nucleotides: TGTGCCAGCAGTTCTCAGGAGAAGAACACTGAAGCTTTCTTT.

The genes are TRBV5-1 and TRBJ1-4; D is uncertain. CDR1 is SGHRS and CDR2 is YFSETQ in the germline V gene. Deletions cut 1 base from V and 0 bases from J, with 7 bases between. This CDR3 comprises 15 residues. The CDR3: CASSLNAATNEKLFF. The CDR3 DNA is TGCGCCAGCAGCTTGAACGCTGCAACTAATGAAAAACTGTTTTTT.

The chain joins TRBV19 to TRBJ1-1; TRBD1 might be the D (5 bases). This CDR3 is built from 13 residues. Germline-derived CDR1 and CDR2 are LNHDA and SQIVND (reference sequence). The germline V and J ends were trimmed by 0 bases and 9 bases, with 11 bases remaining between them. CDR3: CASSIENRKKAFF. The CDR3 DNA sequence: TGTGCCAGTAGTATAGAAAACAGGAAGAAAGCTTTCTTT.

This chain links TRBV18 with TRBJ1-1; 7 bases match TRBD1. The V gene's germline CDR1 is KGHSH and CDR2 LQKENI. Trimming cost V 1 base and J 1 base; bases outside gene matches: 3. CDR3 length equals 15 residues. The CDR3 DNA sequence: TGTGCCAGCTCACCACGTCCAGGGGGGAACACTGAAGCTTTCTTT. Its protein is CASSPRPGGNTEAFF.

The gene calls are TRBV5-1 and TRBJ2-7; 8 nucleotides line up with TRBD2. With V trimmed by 0 bases and J by 2 bases, 10 bases remained unmatched. The CDR3 covers 17 residues. Looked up from germline, CDR1 is SGHRS and CDR2 is YFSETQ. CDR3 sequence: CASSLGTVLAATYEQYF. CDR3 sequence (DNA): TGCGCCAGCAGCTTGGGAACAGTACTAGCGGCAACCTACGAGCAGTACTTC.

On this clone itself: The sample carries other DNA sequences with the same CDR3. V and J are TRBV29-1 and TRBJ2-7; D uncertain. CDR3 size: 13 residues. Germline V gives CDR1 SQVTM, CDR2 ANQGSEA. The V end lost 3 bases, the J end lost 0 bases, and 9 bases lay between the germline ends. DNA of the CDR3: TGCAGCGTTGAGCCCGACAACTCCTACGAGCAGTACTTC. Translating gives CSVEPDNSYEQYF.